The rows below give T cell receptor beta chains drawn from one sample of a study of neoadjuvant anti-PD-1 for oral cavity cancer. TCRdb keeps only in-frame clones here, not all; method: immunoSEQ multiplex PCR. The data hold around 14,000 clones, with roughly 70% observed a single time. The input for sequencing was PBMCs, taken after nivolumab (anti-PD-1) treatment. The source is a person aged 35 to 85 with oral cavity squamous cell carcinoma. Each CDR3 is given with its conserved first and last residue. D genes are given only for firm matches. Some rows have no size entry. The others give once, few or many, or a class for an expanded clone.

V gene: TRBV7-8; clone size: .; J gene: TRBJ1-5; D gene: .; CDR3 protein: CASSLAPGVNQPQHF; CDR3 DNA: TGTGCCAGCAGCTTAGCCCCAGGGGTCAATCAGCCCCAGCATTTT
V gene: TRBV10-3; clone size: .; J gene: TRBJ2-1; D gene: TRBD2; CDR3 protein: CAIRPGGREVEQFF; CDR3 DNA: TGTGCCATCAGGCCCGGGGGGCGGGAGGTTGAGCAGTTCTTC
V gene: TRBV29-1; clone size: .; J gene: TRBJ1-2; D gene: .; CDR3 protein: CSVEDRGADDYTF; CDR3 DNA: TGCAGCGTTGAAGATCGGGGGGCCGACGATTACACCTTC
V gene: TRBV5-1; clone size: .; J gene: TRBJ2-5; D gene: .; CDR3 protein: CASSPTSGGETQYF; CDR3 DNA: TGCGCCAGCAGCCCGACGAGTGGAGGTGAGACCCAGTACTTC
V gene: TRBV6-1; clone size: .; J gene: TRBJ1-1; D gene: .; CDR3 protein: CASSRFLTEAFF; CDR3 DNA: TGTGCCAGCAGTAGATTTTTGACTGAAGCTTTCTTT
V gene: TRBV11-2; clone size: .; J gene: TRBJ2-1; D gene: .; CDR3 protein: CASSLVDTGINEQFF; CDR3 DNA: TGTGCCAGCAGCTTAGTGGATACAGGCATTAATGAGCAGTTCTTC
V gene: TRBV12-5; clone size: few; J gene: TRBJ1-1; D gene: .; CDR3 protein: CASGFFGDTEAFF; CDR3 DNA: TGTGCTAGTGGTTTTTTCGGGGACACTGAAGCTTTCTTT
V gene: TRBV5-4; clone size: .; J gene: TRBJ2-3; D gene: .; CDR3 protein: CASSPTVHSTDTQYF; CDR3 DNA: TGTGCCAGCAGTCCCACGGTCCACAGCACAGATACGCAGTATTTT
V gene: TRBV15; clone size: .; J gene: TRBJ2-5; D gene: .; CDR3 protein: CATSRDQAETQYF; CDR3 DNA: TGTGCCACCAGCAGAGATCAGGCGGAGACCCAGTACTTC
V gene: TRBV6-1; clone size: .; J gene: TRBJ2-1; D gene: .; CDR3 protein: CASSVGTDPSYNEQFF; CDR3 DNA: TGTGCCAGCAGTGTCGGGACGGACCCCTCCTACAATGAGCAGTTCTTC
V gene: TRBV9; clone size: .; J gene: TRBJ2-5; D gene: .; CDR3 protein: CASSAHVSGAQETQYF; CDR3 DNA: TGTGCCAGCAGCGCCCACGTTAGCGGAGCCCAAGAGACCCAGTACTTC
V gene: TRBV30; clone size: .; J gene: TRBJ1-1; D gene: .; CDR3 protein: CAWRQVPQNTEAFF; CDR3 DNA: TGTGCCTGGAGACAGGTACCTCAGAACACTGAAGCTTTCTTT
V gene: TRBV6-1; clone size: .; J gene: TRBJ2-7; D gene: .; CDR3 protein: CASSEVLINYEQYF; CDR3 DNA: TGTGCCAGCAGTGAAGTATTGATTAACTACGAGCAGTACTTC
V gene: TRBV20-1; clone size: .; J gene: TRBJ1-2; D gene: .; CDR3 protein: CSAPDYGYTF; CDR3 DNA: TGCAGTGCTCCGGATTATGGCTACACCTTC
V gene: TRBV5-1; clone size: .; J gene: TRBJ2-3; D gene: .; CDR3 protein: CASSFRGGDTDTQYF; CDR3 DNA: TGCGCCAGCAGCTTTAGAGGCGGAGACACAGATACGCAGTATTTT
V gene: TRBV6-1; clone size: .; J gene: TRBJ1-4; D gene: .; CDR3 protein: CASSEAVGTGEKLFF; CDR3 DNA: TGTGCCAGCAGTGAAGCAGTAGGGACCGGAGAAAAACTGTTTTTT
V gene: TRBV7-3; clone size: once; J gene: TRBJ1-1; D gene: .; CDR3 protein: CASSEGMNTEAFF; CDR3 DNA: TGTGCCAGCAGCGAAGGGATGAACACTGAAGCTTTCTTT
V gene: TRBV6-5; clone size: .; J gene: TRBJ1-6; D gene: .; CDR3 protein: CASRLQGSYNSPLHF; CDR3 DNA: TGTGCCAGCAGGCTCCAGGGGTCGTATAATTCACCCCTCCACTTT
V gene: TRBV5-4; clone size: .; J gene: TRBJ2-7; D gene: .; CDR3 protein: CASSSGSLGGGTYEQYF; CDR3 DNA: TGTGCCAGCAGCTCGGGGAGTCTAGGGGGAGGGACGTACGAGCAGTACTTC
V gene: TRBV29-1; clone size: .; J gene: TRBJ2-1; D gene: TRBD1; CDR3 protein: CSGDRSFNEQFF; CDR3 DNA: TGCAGCGGGGACAGGAGTTTTAATGAGCAGTTCTTC